This TCR beta chain appears in the sequencing data of a study of blood T cell repertoires in COVID-19. The count of this clone is one. Original processing notes: Reference gene primer amplification yielded estimated nucleated cell counts. The data were produced by immunoSEQ multiplex PCR, yet TCRdb's version contains in-frame clones alone and is incomplete. V and J calls and clone size are as listed in that table; D and trimming were resolved from the DNA. The table records some 250,000 clones, more than 70% of them present only once. Germline V gene data show CDR1 as MNHEY and CDR2 as SVGAGI. This CDR3 region has 14 residues. V trimming: 7 bases; J trimming: 5 bases; junction bases outside the gene matches: 9.

The material sequenced was peripheral blood. The gene calls are TRBV6-5 and TRBJ2-3, with 7 bases identical to TRBD1. This clonotype was sampled from an elderly man with acute or convalescent COVID-19. The CDR3 nucleotides are TGTGCCAGCACTCCGACAGGGAACGGAGATACGCAGTATTTT. Encoded protein: CASTPTGNGDTQYF.